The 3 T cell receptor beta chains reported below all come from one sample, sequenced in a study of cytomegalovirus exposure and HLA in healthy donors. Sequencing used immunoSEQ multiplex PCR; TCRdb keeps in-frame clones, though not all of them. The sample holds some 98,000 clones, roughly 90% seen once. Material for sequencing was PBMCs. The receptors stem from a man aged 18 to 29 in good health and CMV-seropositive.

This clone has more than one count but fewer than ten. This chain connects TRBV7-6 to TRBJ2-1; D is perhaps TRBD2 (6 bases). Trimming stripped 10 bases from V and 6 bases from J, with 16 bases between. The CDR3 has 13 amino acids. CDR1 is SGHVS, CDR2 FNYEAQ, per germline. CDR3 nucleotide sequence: TGTGCCACTAGGCCGGTGGGAGGCAATGAGCAGTTCTTC. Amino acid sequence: CATRPVGGNEQFF.

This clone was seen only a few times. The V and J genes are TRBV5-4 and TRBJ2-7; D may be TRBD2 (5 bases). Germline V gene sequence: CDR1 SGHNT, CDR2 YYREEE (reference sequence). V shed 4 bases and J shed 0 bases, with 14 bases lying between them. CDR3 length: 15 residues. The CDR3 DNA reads TGTGCCAGCAGCACACCTAGCAGGAGCTCCTACGAGCAGTACTTC. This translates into CASSTPSRSSYEQYF.

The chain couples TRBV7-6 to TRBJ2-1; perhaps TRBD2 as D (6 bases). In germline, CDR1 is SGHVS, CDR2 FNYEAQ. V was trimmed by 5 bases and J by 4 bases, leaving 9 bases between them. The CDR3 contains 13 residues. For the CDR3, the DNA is TGTGCCAGCAGCCCTGGAGGGTACAATGAGCAGTTCTTC. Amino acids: CASSPGGYNEQFF.